This passage covers 21 T cell receptor beta chains from one sample sequenced in a study of vaccination effects on CD4 cells after COVID-19. Which antigens these TCRs recognize remains unknown. After expansion with viral peptide pools in the ViraFEST assay, antigen-specific CD4+ T cells were sequenced. Upon completion of 10 to 11 days in culture, CD4+ T cells were isolated. Assay: immunoSEQ multiplex PCR; the TCRdb copy retains only in-frame clones and omits some. The data hold tens of thousands of clones, with around 81% observed a single time. This material consisted of CD4+ T cells from PBMCs cultured with HCoV-229E spike peptides, taken before COVID-19 vaccination. The receptors here all came from a human donor who received a COVID-19 vaccine.

This clone was observed a handful of times. The CDR3 DNA reads as TGTGCCAGTAGTATGAGGGTTTTCAATGAGCAGTTCTTC. It yields the protein CASSMRVFNEQFF. The V gene is TRBV19, the J gene TRBJ2-1; maybe TRBD2 (5 bases). Germline loops: CDR1 LNHDA, CDR2 SQIVND (reference sequence). V was shortened by 3 bases and J by 6 bases, with 9 bases between the two germline ends. There are 13 residues in the CDR3.

V and J are TRBV6-2 or TRBV6-3 and TRBJ2-2, with D possibly TRBD2 on 6 matching bases. Germline V gene data show CDR1 as MNHEY and CDR2 as SVGEGT. The CDR3 has 13 amino acids. V was clipped by 5 bases and J by 6 bases, with 10 bases between them. The CDR3 sequence: CASSAGRPGELFF. The CDR3 DNA sequence: TGTGCCAGCAGTGCGGGGCGTCCCGGGGAGCTGTTTTTT.

The chain has TRBV24-1 and TRBJ1-5; D is unclear. CDR3 length equals 14 residues. Looked up from germline, CDR1 is KGHDR and CDR2 is SFDVKD. V lost 4 bases and J 2 bases, leaving 8 bases between the germline ends. CDR3 nucleotide sequence: TGTGCCACCAGTGAAAGAAGGGGCAATCAGCCCCAGCATTTT. Protein: CATSERRGNQPQHF.

The J gene is TRBJ2-3, the V gene TRBV24-1; 12 bases line up with TRBD2. CDR3 length equals 17 residues. V gave up 5 bases and J gave up 1 base; unmatched junction bases: 6. From germline, CDR1 is KGHDR and CDR2 SFDVKD. This chain's CDR3 is CATSALTSGGRTDTQYF. For the CDR3, the DNA is TGTGCCACCAGTGCCCTGACTAGCGGGGGACGCACAGATACGCAGTATTTT.

The chain carries TRBV24-1 and TRBJ2-2, with unresolved D. Trimming pared 1 base from V and 0 bases from J, leaving 8 bases between. Germline values: CDR1 KGHDR, CDR2 SFDVKD. The CDR3 has 16 amino acids. The CDR3 protein is CATSDLTPSNTGELFF. CDR3 sequence (DNA): TGTGCCACCAGTGATTTAACACCTTCGAACACCGGGGAGCTGTTTTTT.

J is TRBJ2-1 and V is TRBV3-1 (or the pseudogene TRBV3-2); TRBD1 aligns across 11 bases. The V and J ends lost 4 bases and 5 bases, in that order; junction bases with no gene match: 7. The CDR3 extends over 16 amino acids. The germline gives CDR1 LGHDT, CDR2 YNNKEL (reference sequence). The chain's CDR3 is CASSPAGTGGHNEQFF. DNA for the CDR3: TGTGCCAGCAGCCCAGCCGGGACAGGGGGTCACAATGAGCAGTTCTTC.

The J gene is TRBJ1-1, the V gene TRBV7-9; D gene uncertain. Trimming left V 1 base short and J 6 bases short, with 9 bases between. Per germline, CDR1 SEHNR and CDR2 FQNEAQ (reference sequence). This CDR3 has 13 residues. The chain's CDR3 is CASSLGSGAEAFF. The DNA of the CDR3 is TGTGCCAGCAGCTTAGGAAGTGGCGCTGAAGCTTTCTTT.

To note about this clone: The same CDR3 is also encoded by other DNA sequences in this sample. This rearrangement joins TRBV10-3 to TRBJ2-2; D uncertain. Trimming stripped 0 bases from V and 1 base from J, with 3 bases between. Germline lookup yields CDR1 ENHRY and CDR2 SYGVKD. The length of the CDR3 is 14 residues. The CDR3 nucleotides are TGTGCCATCAGTGAGTCGGGGAACACCGGGGAGCTGTTTTTT. Translating it yields CAISESGNTGELFF.

CDR3 in amino acids: CASSRPGELYEQYV. In DNA form, the CDR3 reads TGTGCCAGCAGTCGACCCGGAGAACTCTACGAGCAGTACGTC. V and J are TRBV6-5 and TRBJ2-7; no clear D. There are 14 residues in the CDR3. Trimming took off 5 bases at V and 3 bases at J, with 14 bases between the two ends. CDR1 and CDR2 from the germline V gene are MNHEY and SVGAGI.

The chain combines TRBV6-4 with TRBJ2-1; 8 bases fit TRBD2. The CDR3 runs to 13 residues. Per germline, CDR1 MRHNA and CDR2 SNTAGT. V dropped 5 bases and J dropped 8; count of bases not matched to a gene: 5. Here the CDR3 DNA reads TGTGCCAGCAGTACCCGGGAGGGCCATGAGCAGTTCTTC. Translated, it gives CASSTREGHEQFF.

The CDR3: CASSLTGGTEAFF. CDR3 coding DNA: TGTGCCAGCAGTTTAACAGGGGGCACTGAAGCTTTCTTT. V gene TRBV27 combines with J gene TRBJ1-1; 8 bases are shared with TRBD1. This CDR3 region has 13 residues. Germline values: CDR1 MNHEY, CDR2 SMNVEV (reference sequence). Trimming cost V 2 bases and J 4 bases; bases outside gene matches: 0.

The chain couples TRBV5-6 to TRBJ1-5; 7 positions agree with TRBD1. V trimming: 4 bases; J trimming: 0 bases; junction bases outside the gene matches: 13. In germline, CDR1 is SGHDT, CDR2 YYEEEE. The CDR3 totals 18 residues. CDR3 sequence: CASSQAGQWDFSNQPQHF. As DNA, the CDR3 is TGTGCCAGCAGCCAGGCGGGACAGTGGGACTTTAGCAATCAGCCCCAGCATTTT.

V usage is TRBV2 and J usage is TRBJ2-2, with 9 bases fitting TRBD2. Germline-derived CDR1 and CDR2 are SNHLY and FYNNEI. V gave up 3 bases and J gave up 5 bases; unmatched junction bases: 4. CDR3 length: 15 residues. This CDR3 reads CASSERSGGTGELFF. DNA of the CDR3: TGTGCCAGCAGTGAGCGTAGCGGGGGAACCGGGGAGCTGTTTTTT.

The rearrangement uses TRBV5-1 and TRBJ2-2, with TRBD1 as a possible D gene (5 bases). The CDR3 extends over 15 amino acids. From germline, CDR1 is SGHRS and CDR2 YFSETQ. The V end lost 0 bases, the J end lost 4 bases, and 10 bases lay between the germline ends. The CDR3 DNA sequence: TGCGCCAGCAGCTTGGGACTCCAGGGCACCGGGGAGCTGTTTTTT. It specifies CASSLGLQGTGELFF.

The rearrangement joins TRBV18 to TRBJ2-1; the match to TRBD2 covers 7 bases. With 4 bases clipped from V and 1 base from J, the junction kept 4 bases outside the gene matches. The germline V gene has CDR1 KGHSH and CDR2 LQKENI. The CDR3 loop spans 15 amino acids. The DNA of the CDR3 is TGTGCCAGCTCACGCGGGGGTGGGTCCTACAATGAGCAGTTCTTC. Its translation: CASSRGGGSYNEQFF.

V and J are TRBV19 and TRBJ2-1, with 8 bases lining up with TRBD1. J gave up 4 bases and V 6 bases, and 8 bases lay outside the gene matches. CDR1 LNHDA and CDR2 SQIVND come from the germline V gene (reference sequence). This CDR3 has 15 residues. CDR3 residues: CASSGRTGIYNEQFF. The CDR3 bases are TGTGCCAGTAGCGGAAGGACAGGGATTTACAATGAGCAGTTCTTC. The variable domain in full, with the rest retrieved from reference TRBV19 and TRBJ2-1, is DGGITQSPKYLFRKEGQNVTLSCEQNLNHDAMYWYRQDPGQGLRLIYYSQIVNDFQKGDIAEGYSVSREKKESFPLTVTSAQKNPTAFYLCASSGRTGIYNEQFFGPGTRLTVL.

The chain employs TRBV18 and TRBJ1-2; D unresolved. The CDR3 totals 12 residues. Germline V gives CDR1 KGHSH, CDR2 LQKENI. V lost 4 bases to trimming and J lost 2 bases, with 5 bases between them. CDR3 residues: CASSQANYGYTF. The CDR3 DNA sequence: TGTGCCAGCTCACAGGCGAACTATGGCTACACCTTC.

This clone occurred once. The chain is built from TRBV3-1 (or the pseudogene TRBV3-2) and TRBJ2-7, with D perhaps matching TRBD1 or TRBD2 (5 bases each). The CDR3 spans 15 residues. V lost 3 bases to trimming and J lost 2 bases, with 14 bases between them. Germline V gene lookup returns CDR1 LGHDT and CDR2 YNNKEL (reference sequence). The CDR3 sequence is CASSQGDRTPYEQYV. For the CDR3, the DNA is TGTGCCAGCAGCCAGGGAGACAGAACTCCCTACGAGCAGTACGTC.

This chain uses TRBV5-3 with TRBJ2-1; 7 bases agree with TRBD1. TRBV5-3 is an open reading frame whose function is uncertain. The CDR3 totals 16 residues. With 6 bases clipped from V and 3 bases from J, the junction kept 12 bases outside the gene matches. The CDR3 DNA follows: TGTGCCAGAAATGGCACAGGGGTAGTACGCTACAATGAGCAGTTCTTC. Translation gives CARNGTGVVRYNEQFF.

The chain is built from TRBV5-1 and TRBJ2-3; D remains unclear. Trimming cost V 0 bases and J 3 bases, with 11 bases left between them. The germline V gene encodes CDR1 SGHRS and CDR2 YFSETQ. The length of the CDR3 is 15 residues. The CDR3 DNA reads TGCGCCAGCAGCTTGGAGCCTATGAATACAGATACGCAGTATTTT. It specifies CASSLEPMNTDTQYF.

This clone was counted once. V gene TRBV7-2 combines with J gene TRBJ2-5, with D unresolved. Germline assignment: CDR1 SGHTA and CDR2 FQGNSA. The V gene lost 3 bases and the J gene lost 4 bases, with 15 bases spanning the gap. CDR3 length equals 15 residues. CDR3 in amino acids: CASSFGYVGGETQYF. CDR3 in DNA: TGTGCCAGCAGCTTCGGGTATGTGGGCGGAGAGACCCAGTACTTC. The whole variable domain, filled in from reference TRBV7-2 and TRBJ2-5, reads GAGVSQSPSNKVTEKGKDVELRCDPISGHTALYWYRQSLGQGLEFLIYFQGNSAPDKSGLPSDRFSAERTGGSVSTLTIQRTQQEDSAVYLCASSFGYVGGETQYFGPGTRLLVL.